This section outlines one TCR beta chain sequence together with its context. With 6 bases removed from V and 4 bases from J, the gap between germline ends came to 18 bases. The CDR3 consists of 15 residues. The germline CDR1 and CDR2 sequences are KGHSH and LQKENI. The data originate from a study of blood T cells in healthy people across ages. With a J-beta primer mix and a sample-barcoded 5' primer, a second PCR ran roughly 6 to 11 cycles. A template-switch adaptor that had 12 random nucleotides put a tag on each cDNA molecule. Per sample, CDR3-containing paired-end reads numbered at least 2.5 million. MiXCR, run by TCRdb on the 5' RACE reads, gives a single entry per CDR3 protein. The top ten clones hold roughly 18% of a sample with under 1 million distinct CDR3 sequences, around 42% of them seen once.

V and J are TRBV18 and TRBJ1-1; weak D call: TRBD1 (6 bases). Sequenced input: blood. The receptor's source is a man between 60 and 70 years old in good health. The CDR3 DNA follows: TGTGCCAGCTCCCAAGGGGGACCGTACAGCACTGAAGCTTTCTTT. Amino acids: CASSQGGPYSTEAFF. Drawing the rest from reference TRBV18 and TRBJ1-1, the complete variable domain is NAGVMQNPRHLVRRRGQEARLRCSPMKGHSHVYWYRQLPEEGLKFMVYLQKENIIDESGMPKERFSAEFPKEGPSILRIQQVVRGDSAAYFCASSQGGPYSTEAFFGQGTRLTVV.